What follows describes a single T cell receptor (beta chain). No antigen is known for it. The trim removed 5 bases at V and 2 bases at J, leaving 6 bases unmatched. Germline values: CDR1 SGHTA, CDR2 FQGTGA. The length of the CDR3 is 15 residues. In the sorted-subset replicate PCRs, approximately 200 ng DNA, 25,000 to 35,000 T cell genomes, was used. The repertoire was sequenced with immunoSEQ multiplex PCR; TCRdb's copy has only in-frame clones and lacks some. The profile shows millions of clones, approximately 93% of them singletons. This entry comes from a study of shared clonotypes between healthy human individuals. Overall study: The study used three CD4 naive, three CD4 memory, two CD8 naive and one CD8 memory plate per donor.

The study's findings and limits: Sampling included only blood; tissue repertoires likely differ. Among donors, the sharing of clonotypes was expected to be influenced by sequencing depth.

This receptor was identified in a man in his late teens or twenties in good health. Some clones in this sample may be carry-over from other donors' samples. The V call is TRBV7-3, the J call TRBJ2-1, with 7 bases aligning to TRBD2. Sequenced sample: naive CD4+ T cells from PBMCs. The subset: CD45RA+ positively selected. In DNA form, the CDR3 reads TGTGCCAGCAGCCAAGCAGCGGGACCCTACAATGAGCAGTTCTTC. Its translation: CASSQAAGPYNEQFF.